This T cell receptor beta chain came from a study of regulatory dendritic cells for organ transplantation. Assay: immunoSEQ multiplex PCR; the TCRdb copy retains only in-frame clones and omits some. This table holds roughly 34,000 clones, around nine tenths found once. FACS sorted CD4+ or CD8+ T cells into CD45RA+ naive and CD45RO+ memory. V lost 1 base and J 4 bases, leaving 9 bases between the germline ends. The CDR3 is 14 residues long. Germline V lookup: CDR1 SGHTA, CDR2 FQGTGA. The TCR was taken from a human donor in good health. J is TRBJ2-3 and V is TRBV7-3; no clear D. The specimen sequenced was naive CD4+ T cells from blood. Subset described: CD45RA+ naive T cells. The chain's CDR3 is CASSLRWGSDTQYF. The CDR3 DNA reads as TGTGCCAGCAGCTTAAGGTGGGGTTCAGATACGCAGTATTTT. Full variable domain (missing parts from reference TRBV7-3 and TRBJ2-3): GAGVSQTPSNKVTEKGKYVELRCDPISGHTALYWYRQSLGQGPEFLIYFQGTGAADDSGLPNDRFFAVRPEGSVSTLKIQRTERGDSAVYLCASSLRWGSDTQYFGPGTRLTVL.